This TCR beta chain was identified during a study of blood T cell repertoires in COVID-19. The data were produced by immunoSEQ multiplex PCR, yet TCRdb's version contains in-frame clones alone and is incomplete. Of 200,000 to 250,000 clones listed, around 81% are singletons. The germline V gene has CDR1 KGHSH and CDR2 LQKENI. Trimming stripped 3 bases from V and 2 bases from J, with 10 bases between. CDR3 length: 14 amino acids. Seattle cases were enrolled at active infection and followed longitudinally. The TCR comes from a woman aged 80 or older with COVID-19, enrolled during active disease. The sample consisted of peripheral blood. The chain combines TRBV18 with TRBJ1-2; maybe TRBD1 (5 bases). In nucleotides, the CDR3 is TGTGCCAGCTCACCGGTACAGGAGAACTATGGCTACACCTTC. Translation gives CASSPVQENYGYTF.